Shown below are 24 T cell receptor beta chains from a single sample sequenced in a study of Ad26.COV2.S vaccination and SARS-CoV-2 variants. Clones were read by immunoSEQ multiplex PCR, and TCRdb kept only the in-frame ones, dropping some. The sample has 360,000 or so clones, 87% seen once. Treatment: about 20 received Ad26.COV2.S at low or high dose, single or two shots; several received placebo; per-sample allocation not given. At day 63 after the first vaccine or placebo injection, samples were drawn. The sample consisted of peripheral blood, taken in a trial of Ad26.COV2.S vaccine versus placebo. All receptors derive from a person aged 18-60 years who received the Ad26.COV2.S COVID-19 vaccine or a placebo.

This clone was found a few times. This rearrangement joins TRBV14 to TRBJ2-5; D could derive from TRBD1 or TRBD2 (5 bases each). V dropped 0 bases and J dropped 10 bases, with 12 bases sitting between them. Germline CDR1 SGHDN, CDR2 FVKESK. The CDR3 length is 13 residues. CDR3 sequence: CASSQDRGRVQYF. The CDR3 DNA reads TGTGCCAGCAGCCAAGATCGGGGACGTGTCCAGTACTTC.

This clone was seen only once. This chain joins TRBV4-3 and TRBJ1-5, with D uncertain. V was pared by 0 bases and J by 0 bases, with 6 bases between. The germline gives CDR1 LGHNA, CDR2 YSLEER. This CDR3 has 15 amino acids. The CDR3 reads CASSQENHSNQPQHF. The CDR3 DNA follows: TGCGCCAGCAGCCAAGAAAATCATAGCAATCAGCCCCAGCATTTT.

This clone has just a few counts. V is TRBV5-1 and J is TRBJ1-3, with TRBD1 matching 8 bases. Germline assignment: CDR1 SGHRS and CDR2 YFSETQ. This CDR3 is 15 amino acids long. V shed 4 bases and J 0 bases; nucleotides not matched to a gene: 3. The CDR3 DNA sequence: TGCGCCAGCAGCAGGACAGGGAACTCTGGAAACACCATATATTTT. Translation gives CASSRTGNSGNTIYF.

The chain links TRBV30 to TRBJ1-2; possible D gene TRBD1, 6 bases. The ends were cut back, 5 bases at V and 6 bases at J, with 25 bases in the middle. CDR3 size: 16 residues. The germline CDR1 and CDR2 sequences are GTSNPN and SVGIG (reference sequence). The CDR3 DNA is TGTGCCTGGGGGGGGCCGTTCAGGACTTTGGGAAATGGCTACACCTTC. Residues: CAWGGPFRTLGNGYTF.

This chain links TRBV18 with TRBJ1-2; 8 bases align to TRBD1. J gave up 2 bases and V 3 bases, and 5 bases lay outside the gene matches. This CDR3 is 15 amino acids long. Germline V gives CDR1 KGHSH, CDR2 LQKENI. The CDR3 sequence is CASSPRRQGNYGYTF. Here the CDR3 DNA reads TGTGCCAGCTCACCTAGAAGACAGGGGAACTATGGCTACACCTTC.

The rearrangement links TRBV11-2 to TRBJ1-6; D call uncertain. Trimming left V 3 bases short and J 4 bases short, with 13 bases between. The CDR3 consists of 16 residues. The germline V gene has CDR1 SGHAT and CDR2 FQNNGV. The CDR3 DNA sequence: TGTGCCAGCAGCTTGACTGCGGGCCGTTATAATTCACCCCTCCACTTT. It encodes CASSLTAGRYNSPLHF.

The rearrangement joins TRBV2 to TRBJ1-6; D is possibly TRBD1 (5 bases). The CDR3 is 19 residues long. V was trimmed by 8 bases and J by 8 bases, leaving 31 bases between them. Germline-derived CDR1 and CDR2 are SNHLY and FYNNEI. The CDR3 is CASGEHIIIRDVGDSPLHF. In DNA form, the CDR3 reads TGTGCCAGCGGGGAACACATCATAATCAGGGACGTTGGGGATTCACCCCTCCACTTT.

The chain links TRBV7-8 to TRBJ2-7, with 7 bases lining up with TRBD2. The CDR3 covers 14 residues. The germline CDR1 and CDR2 sequences are SGHVS and FQNEAQ. V trimming: 3 bases; J trimming: 7 bases; junction bases outside the gene matches: 9. CDR3 amino acids: CASSFSYGTKEQYF. In DNA form, the CDR3 reads TGTGCCAGCAGCTTCTCCTACGGGACTAAGGAGCAGTACTTC.

This chain uses TRBV9 with TRBJ1-4; 10 nucleotides align to TRBD1. CDR1 is SGDLS, CDR2 YYNGEE, per germline. This CDR3 has 16 residues. After removal of 3 bases from V and 0 bases from J, the junction contained 2 bases not matched to a gene. This chain's CDR3 is CASSGGQGATNEKLFF. The CDR3 bases are TGTGCCAGCAGCGGTGGACAGGGGGCAACTAATGAAAAACTGTTTTTT.

J is TRBJ2-1 and V is TRBV7-3; 8 nucleotides align to TRBD2. The CDR3 runs to 15 residues. Germline V gene lookup returns CDR1 SGHTA and CDR2 FQGTGA. Trimming cost V 4 bases and J 7 bases; bases outside gene matches: 9. Here the CDR3 DNA reads TGTGCCAGCAGCTCTTCGGGGGGGCCTTATAATGAGCAGTTCTTC. Protein sequence: CASSSSGGPYNEQFF.

This clone was counted between two and nine times. The chain is built from TRBV4-3 and TRBJ1-6; no definite D call. The germline V gene has CDR1 LGHNA and CDR2 YSLEER. V lost 0 bases and J lost 9, with 12 bases in between. The CDR3 contains 15 residues. The CDR3: CASSQDWGRASPLHF. The CDR3 nucleotides are TGCGCCAGCAGCCAAGATTGGGGAAGGGCTTCACCCCTCCACTTT.

V gene TRBV7-2 combines with J gene TRBJ1-5; TRBD1 matches at 7 bases. The CDR3 runs 15 residues. Trimming cost V 0 bases and J 7 bases; bases outside gene matches: 6. From germline, CDR1 is SGHTA and CDR2 FQGNSA. The CDR3, as DNA: TGTGCCAGCAGCTTAGCAGGGGGCGCCGGGCAGCCCCAGCATTTT. Encoded protein: CASSLAGGAGQPQHF.

This clone turned up a few times. The J gene is TRBJ1-2, the V gene TRBV6-5; 7 bases map to TRBD1. Germline CDR1 MNHEY, CDR2 SVGAGI. J was trimmed by 6 bases and V by 8 bases; bases with no gene match: 12. This CDR3 contains 14 residues. CDR3: CASRLGTEQDGYTF. The CDR3 nucleotides are TGTGCCAGCCGCCTAGGGACAGAGCAGGATGGCTACACCTTC.

The gene calls are TRBV23-1 and TRBJ2-3; D call uncertain. TRBV23-1 is recorded as an ORF, its role being uncertain. CDR3 length equals 14 residues. The germline V and J ends were trimmed by 10 bases and 2 bases, with 16 bases remaining between them. The chain's CDR3 is CAKCQDDFTDTQYF. The CDR3 coding sequence is TGCGCCAAGTGTCAGGACGACTTCACAGATACGCAGTATTTT.

This sequence joins TRBV9 and TRBJ1-2, with a tentative D call TRBD1 (6 bases). Germline V gene data show CDR1 as SGDLS and CDR2 as YYNGEE. The CDR3 loop spans 15 amino acids. Trimming took off 3 bases at V and 1 base at J, with 13 bases between the two ends. The CDR3 DNA is TGTGCCAGCAGCGGAAACCCAGGGGTTAACTATGGCTACACCTTC. It yields the protein CASSGNPGVNYGYTF.

This rearrangement joins TRBV29-1 to TRBJ2-3, with D perhaps TRBD2 (7 bases). V was shortened by 4 bases and J by 5 bases, with 10 bases between the two germline ends. CDR1 and CDR2 (germline): SQVTM, ANQGSEA. CDR3 length: 12 residues. The DNA of the CDR3 is TGCAGCGTTGCTAGGGGGGGAGATACGCAGTATTTT. Its protein product is CSVARGGDTQYF.

The V and J genes are TRBV5-6 and TRBJ1-1; 8 bases are shared with TRBD1. The CDR3 totals 16 residues. The V gene's germline CDR1 is SGHDT and CDR2 YYEEEE. J was trimmed by 2 bases and V by 4 bases; bases with no gene match: 10. The CDR3 DNA sequence: TGTGCCAGCAGCGCATCTATGGACAGGGTTAACACTGAAGCTTTCTTT. This translates into CASSASMDRVNTEAFF.

This sequence joins TRBV7-2 and TRBJ1-2, with D possibly being TRBD1 (5 bases). The CDR3 runs 14 residues. Germline lookup yields CDR1 SGHTA and CDR2 FQGNSA. Between the trimmed V and J ends, which lost 1 base and 4 bases, there was a span of 10 bases. The CDR3 loop is CASSLVGAGYGYTF. The CDR3 nucleotides are TGTGCCAGCAGCTTAGTAGGGGCGGGCTATGGCTACACCTTC.

The chain recombines TRBV25-1 with TRBJ2-5; D may be TRBD2 (6 bases). With 3 bases removed from V and 4 bases from J, the gap between germline ends came to 9 bases. Per germline, CDR1 MGHDK and CDR2 SYGVNS. This CDR3 is 13 amino acids long. CDR3 nucleotide sequence: TGTGCCAGCAGTGAGTGGGGAGGAGAGACCCAGTACTTC. Translating gives CASSEWGGETQYF.

The gene calls are TRBV2 and TRBJ2-7, with D perhaps assigned TRBD1 or TRBD2 (6 bases each). This CDR3 contains 15 residues. In germline, CDR1 is SNHLY, CDR2 FYNNEI. Deletions cut 4 bases from V and 2 bases from J, with 15 bases between. The CDR3 coding sequence is TGTGCCAGCAGTGGGGGGGCAGGGGTAGCCTACGAGCAGTACTTC. This codes for CASSGGAGVAYEQYF.

The CDR3 nucleotides are TGCGCCAGCAGCTTACATCGACTAGCGGGGGAAGGGATAGGCACAGATACGCAGTATTTT. Its translation is CASSLHRLAGEGIGTDTQYF. This chain connects TRBV5-1 to TRBJ2-3, with 12 bases lining up with TRBD2. Germline CDR1 SGHRS, CDR2 YFSETQ. The CDR3 has 20 amino acids. V lost 2 bases to trimming and J lost 1 base; unmatched junction nucleotides: 14.

J is TRBJ1-2 and V is TRBV7-9, with TRBD1 matching 9 bases. Trimming removed 3 bases from V and 8 bases from J; junction bases left unmatched: 4. The CDR3 spans 13 residues. Germline lookup yields CDR1 SEHNR and CDR2 FQNEAQ (reference sequence). CDR3 sequence reads: CASSFTGGEGYTF. CDR3 nucleotides: TGTGCCAGCAGCTTTACAGGGGGCGAAGGCTACACCTTC.

This chain links TRBV7-2 with TRBJ2-7; D is possibly TRBD1 (6 bases). In germline, CDR1 is SGHTA, CDR2 FQGNSA. Trimming stripped 3 bases from V and 2 bases from J, with 11 bases between. The CDR3 covers 14 residues. This CDR3 reads CASSFNRAPYEQYF. The CDR3 DNA follows: TGTGCCAGCAGCTTTAACAGGGCCCCCTACGAGCAGTACTTC.

The chain couples TRBV7-9 to TRBJ2-7; no clear D. Germline loops: CDR1 SEHNR, CDR2 FQNEAQ (reference sequence). Trimming removed 3 bases from V and 3 bases from J, with 6 bases in between. The CDR3 consists of 12 residues. CDR3 in amino acids: CASSFNSYEQYF. The CDR3 DNA is TGTGCCAGCAGCTTCAACAGCTACGAGCAGTACTTC.